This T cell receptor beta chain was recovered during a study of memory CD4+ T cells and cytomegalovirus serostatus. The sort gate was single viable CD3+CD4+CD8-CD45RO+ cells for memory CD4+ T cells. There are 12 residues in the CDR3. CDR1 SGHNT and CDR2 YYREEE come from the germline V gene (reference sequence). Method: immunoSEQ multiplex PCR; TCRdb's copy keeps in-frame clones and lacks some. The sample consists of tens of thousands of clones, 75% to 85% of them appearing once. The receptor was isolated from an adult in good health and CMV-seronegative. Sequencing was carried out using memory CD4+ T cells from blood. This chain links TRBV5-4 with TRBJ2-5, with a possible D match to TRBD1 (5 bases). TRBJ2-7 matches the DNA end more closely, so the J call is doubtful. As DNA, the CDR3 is TGTGCCAGCAGCTTGGAGGGGCTCGAGCAGTACTTC. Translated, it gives CASSLEGLEQYF.